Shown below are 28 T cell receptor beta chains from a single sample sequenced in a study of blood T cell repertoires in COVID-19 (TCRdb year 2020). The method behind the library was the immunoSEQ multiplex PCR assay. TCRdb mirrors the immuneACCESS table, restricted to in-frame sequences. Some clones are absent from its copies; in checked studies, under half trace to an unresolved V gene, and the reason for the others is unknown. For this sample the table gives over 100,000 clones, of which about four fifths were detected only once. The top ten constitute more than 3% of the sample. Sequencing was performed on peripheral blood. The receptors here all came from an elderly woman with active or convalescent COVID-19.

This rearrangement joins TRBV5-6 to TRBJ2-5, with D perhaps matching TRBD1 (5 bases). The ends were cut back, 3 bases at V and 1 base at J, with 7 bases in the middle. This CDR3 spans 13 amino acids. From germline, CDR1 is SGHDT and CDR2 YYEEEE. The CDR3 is CASSSTVQETQYF. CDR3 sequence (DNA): TGTGCCAGCAGCTCGACAGTCCAAGAGACCCAGTACTTC. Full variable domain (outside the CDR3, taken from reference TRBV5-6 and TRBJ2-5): DAGVTQSPTHLIKTRGQQVTLRCSPKSGHDTVSWYQQALGQGPQFIFQYYEEEERQRGNFPDRFSGHQFPNYSSELNVNALLLGDSALYLCASSSTVQETQYFGPGTRLLVL.

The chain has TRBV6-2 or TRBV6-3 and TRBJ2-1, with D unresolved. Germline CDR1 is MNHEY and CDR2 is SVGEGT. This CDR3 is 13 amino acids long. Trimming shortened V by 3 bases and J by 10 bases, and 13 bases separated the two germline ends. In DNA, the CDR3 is TGTGCCAGCAGTTATTCGCGAATAAACGAGCAGTTCTTC. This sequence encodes CASSYSRINEQFF.

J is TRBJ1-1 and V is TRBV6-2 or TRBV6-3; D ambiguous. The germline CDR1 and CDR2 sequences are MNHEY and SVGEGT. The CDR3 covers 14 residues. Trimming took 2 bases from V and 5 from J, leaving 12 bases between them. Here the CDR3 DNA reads TGTGCCAGCAGTTACGGTCCGGGTAGGACTGAAGCTTTCTTT. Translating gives CASSYGPGRTEAFF.

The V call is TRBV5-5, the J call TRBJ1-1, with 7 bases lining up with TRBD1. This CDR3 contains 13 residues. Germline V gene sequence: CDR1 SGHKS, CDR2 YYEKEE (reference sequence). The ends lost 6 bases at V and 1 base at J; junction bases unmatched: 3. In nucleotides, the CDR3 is TGTGCCAGCACGACAGGGCCGAACACTGAAGCTTTCTTT. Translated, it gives CASTTGPNTEAFF. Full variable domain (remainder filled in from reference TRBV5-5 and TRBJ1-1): DAGVTQSPTHLIKTRGQQVTLRCSPISGHKSVSWYQQVLGQGPQFIFQYYEKEERGRGNFPDRFSARQFPNYSSELNVNALLLGDSALYLCASTTGPNTEAFFGQGTRLTVV.

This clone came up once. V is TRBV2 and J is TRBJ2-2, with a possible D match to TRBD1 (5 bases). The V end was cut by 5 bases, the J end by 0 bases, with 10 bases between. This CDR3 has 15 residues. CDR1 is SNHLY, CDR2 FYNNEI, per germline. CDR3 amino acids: CASSRQTTNTGELFF. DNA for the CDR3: TGTGCCAGCAGTCGACAGACCACGAACACCGGGGAGCTGTTTTTT.

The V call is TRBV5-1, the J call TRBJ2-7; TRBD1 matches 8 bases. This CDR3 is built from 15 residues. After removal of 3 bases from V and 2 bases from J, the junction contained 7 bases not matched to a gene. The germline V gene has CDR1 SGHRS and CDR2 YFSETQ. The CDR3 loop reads CASSSWTGSTYEQYF. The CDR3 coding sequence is TGCGCCAGCAGCTCTTGGACAGGGTCGACCTACGAGCAGTACTTC.

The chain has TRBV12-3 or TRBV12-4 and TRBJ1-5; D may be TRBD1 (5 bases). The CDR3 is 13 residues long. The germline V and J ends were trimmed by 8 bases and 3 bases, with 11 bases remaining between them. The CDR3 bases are TGTGCCAGCGGGGCCAGTGACAATCAGCCCCAGCATTTT. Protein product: CASGASDNQPQHF.

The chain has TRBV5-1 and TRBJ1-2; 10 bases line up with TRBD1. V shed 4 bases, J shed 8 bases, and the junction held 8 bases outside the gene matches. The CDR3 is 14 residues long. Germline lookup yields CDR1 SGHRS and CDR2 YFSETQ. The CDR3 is CASSRGDRGGGYTF. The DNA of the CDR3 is TGCGCCAGCAGCAGGGGGGACAGGGGAGGCGGCTACACCTTC.

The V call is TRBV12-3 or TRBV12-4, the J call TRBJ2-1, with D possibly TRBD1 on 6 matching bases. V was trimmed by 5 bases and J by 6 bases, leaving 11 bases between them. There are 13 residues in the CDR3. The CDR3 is CASSPQGINEQFF. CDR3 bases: TGTGCCAGCAGTCCACAGGGAATCAATGAGCAGTTCTTC.

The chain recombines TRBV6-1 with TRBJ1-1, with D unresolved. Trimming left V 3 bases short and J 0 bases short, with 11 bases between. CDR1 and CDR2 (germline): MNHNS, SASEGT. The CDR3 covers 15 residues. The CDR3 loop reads CASSDFRRLNTEAFF. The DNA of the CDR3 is TGTGCCAGCAGTGATTTCCGGAGACTGAACACTGAAGCTTTCTTT.

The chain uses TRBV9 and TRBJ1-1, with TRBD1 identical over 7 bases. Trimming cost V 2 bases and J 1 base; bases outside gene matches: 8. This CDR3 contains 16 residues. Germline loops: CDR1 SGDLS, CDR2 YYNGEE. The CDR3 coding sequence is TGTGCCAGCAGCGTGGACCCGGGACAGAAGAACACTGAAGCTTTCTTT. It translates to CASSVDPGQKNTEAFF.

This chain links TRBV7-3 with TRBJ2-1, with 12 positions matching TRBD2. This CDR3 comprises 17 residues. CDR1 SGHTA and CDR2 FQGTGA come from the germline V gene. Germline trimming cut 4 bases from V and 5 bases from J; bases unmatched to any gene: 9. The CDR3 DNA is TGTGCCAGCAGCTCTAGCGGGAGGGCCTATCGGGACAATGAGCAGTTCTTC. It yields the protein CASSSSGRAYRDNEQFF.

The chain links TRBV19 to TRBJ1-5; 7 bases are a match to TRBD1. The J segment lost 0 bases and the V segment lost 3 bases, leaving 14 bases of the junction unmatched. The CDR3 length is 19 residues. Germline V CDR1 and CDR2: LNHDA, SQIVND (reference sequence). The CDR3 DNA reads TGTGCCAGTAGTATGTGGGCCGGGGACAGACGTTATAGCAATCAGCCCCAGCATTTT. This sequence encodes CASSMWAGDRRYSNQPQHF. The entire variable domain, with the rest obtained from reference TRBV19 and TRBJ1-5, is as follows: DGGITQSPKYLFRKEGQNVTLSCEQNLNHDAMYWYRQDPGQGLRLIYYSQIVNDFQKGDIAEGYSVSREKKESFPLTVTSAQKNPTAFYLCASSMWAGDRRYSNQPQHFGDGTRLSIL.

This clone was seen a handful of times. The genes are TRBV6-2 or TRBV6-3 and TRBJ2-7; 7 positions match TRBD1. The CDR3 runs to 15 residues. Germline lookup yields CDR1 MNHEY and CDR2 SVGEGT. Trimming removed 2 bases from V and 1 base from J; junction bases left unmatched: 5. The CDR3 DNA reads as TGTGCCAGCAGTTACATAGGGGGCAGTTCCTACGAGCAGTACTTC. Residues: CASSYIGGSSYEQYF.

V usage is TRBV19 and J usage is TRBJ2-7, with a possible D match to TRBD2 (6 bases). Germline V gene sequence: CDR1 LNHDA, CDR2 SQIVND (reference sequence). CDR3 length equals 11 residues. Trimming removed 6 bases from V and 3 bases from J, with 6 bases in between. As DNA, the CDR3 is TGTGCCAGTAGAGCGGGCTACGAGCAGTACTTC. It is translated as CASRAGYEQYF. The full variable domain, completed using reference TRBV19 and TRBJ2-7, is DGGITQSPKYLFRKEGQNVTLSCEQNLNHDAMYWYRQDPGQGLRLIYYSQIVNDFQKGDIAEGYSVSREKKESFPLTVTSAQKNPTAFYLCASRAGYEQYFGPGTRLTVT.

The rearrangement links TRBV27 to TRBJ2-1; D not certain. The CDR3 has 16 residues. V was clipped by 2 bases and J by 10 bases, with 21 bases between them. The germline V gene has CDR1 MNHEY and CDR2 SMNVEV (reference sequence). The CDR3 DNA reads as TGTGCCAGCAGTTTAATGGCCCTTGGGCCTGGGCAGGAGCAGTTCTTC. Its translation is CASSLMALGPGQEQFF.

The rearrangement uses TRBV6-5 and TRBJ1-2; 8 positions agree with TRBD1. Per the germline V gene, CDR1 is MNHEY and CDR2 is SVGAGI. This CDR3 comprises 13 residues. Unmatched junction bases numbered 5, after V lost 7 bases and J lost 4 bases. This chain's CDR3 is CASKSGTGYGYTF. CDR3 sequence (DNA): TGTGCCAGCAAATCCGGGACAGGCTATGGCTACACCTTC.

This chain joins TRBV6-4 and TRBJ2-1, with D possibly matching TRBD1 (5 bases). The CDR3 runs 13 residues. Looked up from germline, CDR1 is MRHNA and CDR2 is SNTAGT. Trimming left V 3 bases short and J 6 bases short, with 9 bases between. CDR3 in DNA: TGTGCCAGCAGTGATGAAGGGGTCAATGAGCAGTTCTTC. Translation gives CASSDEGVNEQFF.

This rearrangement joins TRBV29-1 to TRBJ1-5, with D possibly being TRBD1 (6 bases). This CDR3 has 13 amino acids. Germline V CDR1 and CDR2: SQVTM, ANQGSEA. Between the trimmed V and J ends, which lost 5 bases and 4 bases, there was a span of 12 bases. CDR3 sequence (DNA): TGCAGCGTTATCGACAGGCTTAATCAGCCCCAGCATTTT. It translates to CSVIDRLNQPQHF.

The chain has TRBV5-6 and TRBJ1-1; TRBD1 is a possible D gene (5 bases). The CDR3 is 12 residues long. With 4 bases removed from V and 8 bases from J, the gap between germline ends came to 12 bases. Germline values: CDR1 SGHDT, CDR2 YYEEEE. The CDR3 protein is CASSVGRGEAFF. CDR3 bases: TGTGCCAGCAGCGTGGGTCGGGGGGAAGCTTTCTTT.

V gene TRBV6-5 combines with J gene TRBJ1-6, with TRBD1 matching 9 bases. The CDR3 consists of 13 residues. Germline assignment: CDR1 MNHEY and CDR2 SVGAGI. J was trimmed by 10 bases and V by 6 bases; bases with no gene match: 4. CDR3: CASRDRGGSPLHF. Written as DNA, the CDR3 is TGTGCCAGCAGGGACAGGGGCGGGTCACCCCTCCACTTT.

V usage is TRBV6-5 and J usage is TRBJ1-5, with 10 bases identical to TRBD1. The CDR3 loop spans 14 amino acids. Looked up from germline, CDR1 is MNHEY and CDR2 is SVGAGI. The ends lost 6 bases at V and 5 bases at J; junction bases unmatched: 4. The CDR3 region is CASRVTGGDQPQHF. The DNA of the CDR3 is TGTGCCAGCAGGGTGACAGGGGGCGATCAGCCCCAGCATTTT.

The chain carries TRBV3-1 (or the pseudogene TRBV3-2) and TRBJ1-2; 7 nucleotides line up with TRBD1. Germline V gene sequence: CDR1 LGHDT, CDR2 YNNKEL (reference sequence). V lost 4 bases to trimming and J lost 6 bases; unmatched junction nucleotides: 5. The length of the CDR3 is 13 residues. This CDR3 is CASSPTGEDGYTF. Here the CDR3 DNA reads TGTGCCAGCAGCCCTACAGGGGAGGATGGCTACACCTTC.

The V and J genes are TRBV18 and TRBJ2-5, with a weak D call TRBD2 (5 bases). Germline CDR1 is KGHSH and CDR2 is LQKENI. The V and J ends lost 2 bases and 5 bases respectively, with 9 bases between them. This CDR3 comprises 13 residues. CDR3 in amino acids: CASSPIGGETQYF. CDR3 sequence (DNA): TGTGCCAGCTCACCAATCGGCGGGGAGACCCAGTACTTC.

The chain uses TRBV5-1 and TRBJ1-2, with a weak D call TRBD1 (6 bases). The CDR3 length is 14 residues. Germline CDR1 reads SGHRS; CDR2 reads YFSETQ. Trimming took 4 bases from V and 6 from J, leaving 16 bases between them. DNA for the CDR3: TGCGCCAGCAGCCGGGACACCCCCAAGAATGGCTACACCTTC. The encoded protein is CASSRDTPKNGYTF.

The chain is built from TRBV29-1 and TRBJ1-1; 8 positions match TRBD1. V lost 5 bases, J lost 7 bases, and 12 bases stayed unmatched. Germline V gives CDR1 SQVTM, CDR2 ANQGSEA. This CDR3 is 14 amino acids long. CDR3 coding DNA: TGCAGCGTTAGAACTTCAGGGGGCATGGGTGAAGCTTTCTTT. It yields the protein CSVRTSGGMGEAFF.

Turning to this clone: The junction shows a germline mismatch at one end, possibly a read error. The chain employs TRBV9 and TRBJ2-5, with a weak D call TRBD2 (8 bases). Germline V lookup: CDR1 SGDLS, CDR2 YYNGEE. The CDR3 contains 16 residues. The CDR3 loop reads CASSSRGREDHETQYF. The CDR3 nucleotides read TGTGCCAGCAGCTCGAGGGGGCGGGAGGACCACGAGACCCAGTACTTC.

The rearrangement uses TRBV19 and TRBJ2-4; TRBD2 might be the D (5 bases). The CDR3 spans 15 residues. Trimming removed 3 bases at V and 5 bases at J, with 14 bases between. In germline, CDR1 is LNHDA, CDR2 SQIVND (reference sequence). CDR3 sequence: CASSIIGSIQNIQYF. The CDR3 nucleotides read TGTGCCAGTAGTATTATTGGGAGCATCCAAAACATTCAGTACTTC.